This T cell receptor beta chain derives from a study of a mutant IDH1 vaccine in newly diagnosed glioma. Study background: Patients began vaccination 4-6 weeks after radiotherapy alone, or with temozolomide cycles.

As regards this clone: No antigen is known for it.

V lost 0 bases and J lost 6; bases outside the gene matches: 7. This CDR3 region has 16 residues. CDR1 SGDLS and CDR2 YYNGEE come from the germline V gene. Noted time point: week 35, safety follow-up. Every vaccine dose comprised 300 ug of mutant IDH1 20-mer peptide plus topical imiquimod. TCRdb's copy holds only in-frame clones and misses some; the assay was immunoSEQ multiplex PCR. The sample has tens of thousands of clones, 80% seen once. The material sequenced was PBMCs, taken from a glioma patient whose treatment included an IDH1 peptide vaccine. This TCR was recovered from a man between 40 and 49 years old with glioma. Some clones in this sample may be carry-over from other donors' samples. The rearrangement links TRBV9 to TRBJ1-4, with 8 bases fitting TRBD1. Written as DNA, the CDR3 is TGTGCCAGCAGCGTAGGTTTGGCAGGGGGCGATGAAAAACTGTTTTTT. Protein product: CASSVGLAGGDEKLFF.